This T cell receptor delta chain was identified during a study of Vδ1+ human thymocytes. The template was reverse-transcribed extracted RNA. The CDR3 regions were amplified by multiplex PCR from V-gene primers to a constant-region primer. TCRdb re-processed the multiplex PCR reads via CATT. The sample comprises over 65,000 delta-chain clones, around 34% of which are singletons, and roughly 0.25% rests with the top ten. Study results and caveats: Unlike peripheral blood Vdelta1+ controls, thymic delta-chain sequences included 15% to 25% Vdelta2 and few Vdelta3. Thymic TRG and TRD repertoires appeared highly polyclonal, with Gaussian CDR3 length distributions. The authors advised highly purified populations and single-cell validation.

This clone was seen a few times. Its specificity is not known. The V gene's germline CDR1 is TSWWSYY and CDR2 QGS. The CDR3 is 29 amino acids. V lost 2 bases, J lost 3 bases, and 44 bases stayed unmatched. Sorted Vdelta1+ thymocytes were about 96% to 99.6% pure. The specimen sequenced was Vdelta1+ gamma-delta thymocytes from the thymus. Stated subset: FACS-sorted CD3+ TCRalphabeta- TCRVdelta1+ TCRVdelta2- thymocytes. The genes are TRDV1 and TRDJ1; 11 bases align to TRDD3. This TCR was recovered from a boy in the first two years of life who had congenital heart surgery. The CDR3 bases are TGTGCTCTTGGGGAATTGGGGAGCCCTTTCGCCCCCCGGTACTGGGGGATAAAGGTCGACGAATGGAGTTCCGATAAACTCATCTTT. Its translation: CALGELGSPFAPRYWGIKVDEWSSDKLIF.